Below are 15 T cell receptor beta chains sequenced from a single sample in a study of blood T cell repertoires in COVID-19 (dated by TCRdb to the early 2020s). The library was built by means of the immunoSEQ multiplex PCR assay. As stored in TCRdb, this immuneACCESS dataset retains in-frame rearrangements with V and J assigned. A fraction of the clones does not appear; measured against another copy, unresolved V genes explain less than half of the discrepancy, and the remainder lacks a known reason. This sample gives 60,000 to 85,000 clones in total; 80% of them show up just once. The top ten clones comprise 9.5% to 15% of the sample. The material sequenced was peripheral blood. These receptors all come from a human donor in a cohort sampled during active COVID-19.

Only a few counts were recorded for this clone. The chain is built from TRBV27 and TRBJ2-1; TRBD1 matches 7 bases. V gave up 5 bases and J gave up 5 bases; unmatched junction bases: 12. CDR1 MNHEY and CDR2 SMNVEV come from the germline V gene (reference sequence). The CDR3 runs to 16 residues. Here the CDR3 DNA reads TGTGCCAGCAGTCCAACCGGGACAGAGCTAAACAATGAGCAGTTCTTC. As protein: CASSPTGTELNNEQFF.

The chain is built from TRBV19 and TRBJ2-3; perhaps TRBD2 as D (5 bases). V shed 3 bases and J shed 0 bases, with 13 bases lying between them. This CDR3 spans 16 amino acids. Germline lookup yields CDR1 LNHDA and CDR2 SQIVND (reference sequence). The CDR3 is CASSILPGSSTDTQYF. The CDR3, as DNA: TGTGCCAGTAGTATCCTCCCGGGGAGCAGCACAGATACGCAGTATTTT. Variable domain in full (rest from reference TRBV19 and TRBJ2-3): DGGITQSPKYLFRKEGQNVTLSCEQNLNHDAMYWYRQDPGQGLRLIYYSQIVNDFQKGDIAEGYSVSREKKESFPLTVTSAQKNPTAFYLCASSILPGSSTDTQYFGPGTRLTVL.

The V and J genes are TRBV10-3 and TRBJ1-5, with D possibly being TRBD1 (6 bases). Germline V gene sequence: CDR1 ENHRY, CDR2 SYGVKD. The CDR3 totals 13 residues. V lost 0 bases and J 7 bases, leaving 7 bases between the germline ends. CDR3 loop: CAISESRGQPQHF. DNA for the CDR3: TGTGCCATCAGTGAGTCCAGGGGCCAGCCCCAGCATTTT.

V gene TRBV27 combines with J gene TRBJ2-2; D remains unclear. The CDR3 loop spans 13 amino acids. Germline V gives CDR1 MNHEY, CDR2 SMNVEV (reference sequence). Trimming shortened V by 5 bases and J by 5 bases, and 9 bases separated the two germline ends. The CDR3 nucleotides are TGTGCCAGCAGTGCCTCCAGAACCGGGGAGCTGTTTTTT. It is translated as CASSASRTGELFF.

The CDR3: CASSASGRLNTEAFF. The CDR3 DNA reads as TGTGCCAGCAGCGCGTCCGGGAGACTTAACACTGAAGCTTTCTTT. J is TRBJ1-1 and V is TRBV9; D is undetermined. From germline, CDR1 is SGDLS and CDR2 YYNGEE. The CDR3 length is 15 residues. Trimming shortened V by 3 bases and J by 2 bases, and 14 bases separated the two germline ends.

This sequence joins TRBV12-3 or TRBV12-4 and TRBJ1-5, with 7 bases matching TRBD1. The V segment lost 6 bases and the J segment 5 bases; nucleotides outside the gene matches: 4. The CDR3 sequence is 13 residues long. In nucleotides, the CDR3 is TGTGCCAGCAGGGGGACAGAATATCAGCCCCAGCATTTT. This translates into CASRGTEYQPQHF.

This clone occurred a few times. The J gene is TRBJ2-7, the V gene TRBV11-1; 7 bases are shared with TRBD1. CDR1 is SGHAT, CDR2 FQDESV, per germline (reference sequence). J gave up 3 bases and V 5 bases, and 1 base lay outside the gene matches. There are 12 residues in the CDR3. Here the CDR3 DNA reads TGTGCCAGCAGCCGACAGGGCTACGAGCAGTACGTC. Translation gives CASSRQGYEQYV.

The J gene is TRBJ1-4, the V gene TRBV7-9, with 8 nucleotides matching TRBD1. The CDR3 extends over 15 amino acids. The J segment lost 6 bases and the V segment lost 5 bases, leaving 8 bases of the junction unmatched. Per the germline V gene, CDR1 is SEHNR and CDR2 is FQNEAQ (reference sequence). The CDR3 sequence: CASSGTGGVDEKLFF. Here the CDR3 DNA reads TGTGCCAGCAGCGGAACAGGGGGGGTAGATGAAAAACTGTTTTTT.

The chain joins TRBV19 to TRBJ1-1; 12 bases line up with TRBD1. The CDR3 extends over 13 amino acids. Germline loops: CDR1 LNHDA, CDR2 SQIVND (reference sequence). V lost 9 bases to trimming and J lost 4 bases; unmatched junction nucleotides: 3. The CDR3 here is CASPGQGATEAFF. CDR3 nucleotides: TGTGCCAGCCCGGGACAGGGGGCCACTGAAGCTTTCTTT.

This clone was seen once. The rearrangement joins TRBV21-1 to TRBJ2-2; the table's D call TRBD2 went unverified against the DNA. TRBV21-1 is a documented pseudogene. CDR3 length: 17 residues. CDR3 region: CASSKEAREVRTGELFF. In nucleotides, the CDR3 is TGTGCCAGCAGCAAAGAGGCGCGGGAGGTCCGCACCGGGGAGCTGTTTTTT.

The CDR3 DNA reads TGTGCCAGCAGAGGGGGCGGCACAGATACGCAGTATTTT. Translating it yields CASRGGGTDTQYF. V is TRBV6-5 and J is TRBJ2-3, with 7 bases identical to TRBD1. V lost 6 bases and J lost 1; bases outside the gene matches: 1. The CDR3 sequence is 13 residues long. CDR1 MNHEY and CDR2 SVGAGI come from the germline V gene.

This sequence joins TRBV7-9 and TRBJ2-7, with D possibly TRBD1 on 6 matching bases. V was pared by 7 bases and J by 1 base, with 14 bases between. The CDR3 has 14 amino acids. Germline-derived CDR1 and CDR2 are SEHNR and FQNEAQ (reference sequence). The CDR3 DNA sequence: TGTGCCAGCACCGCACAGGGTGATTCCTACGAGCAGTACTTC. It encodes CASTAQGDSYEQYF.

This chain links TRBV6-4 with TRBJ1-3; possibly TRBD1 for D (5 bases). CDR3 size: 14 residues. The germline gives CDR1 MRHNA, CDR2 SNTAGT. With 5 bases removed from V and 4 bases from J, the gap between germline ends came to 12 bases. This CDR3 reads CASSRRGDGNTIYF. In nucleotides, the CDR3 is TGTGCCAGCAGTCGTCGGGGGGACGGAAACACCATATATTTT.

This chain joins TRBV19 and TRBJ1-6; D unclear. Germline assignment: CDR1 LNHDA and CDR2 SQIVND (reference sequence). The CDR3 spans 14 residues. Trimming removed 1 base at V and 7 bases at J, with 8 bases between. Here the CDR3 reads CASSIAVENSPLHF. In nucleotides, the CDR3 is TGTGCCAGTAGTATAGCGGTGGAGAATTCACCCCTCCACTTT. Supplemented by reference TRBV19 and TRBJ1-6, the full variable domain reads DGGITQSPKYLFRKEGQNVTLSCEQNLNHDAMYWYRQDPGQGLRLIYYSQIVNDFQKGDIAEGYSVSREKKESFPLTVTSAQKNPTAFYLCASSIAVENSPLHFGNGTRLTVT.

In DNA, the CDR3 is TGTGCCAGCAGCGGCGGGGGGGACAATCAGCCCCAGCATTTT. Translating gives CASSGGGDNQPQHF. The V and J genes are TRBV11-2 and TRBJ1-5; D possibly corresponds to TRBD1 (5 bases). The CDR3 runs to 14 residues. V lost 5 bases to trimming and J lost 3 bases, with 11 bases between them. The germline V gene has CDR1 SGHAT and CDR2 FQNNGV.